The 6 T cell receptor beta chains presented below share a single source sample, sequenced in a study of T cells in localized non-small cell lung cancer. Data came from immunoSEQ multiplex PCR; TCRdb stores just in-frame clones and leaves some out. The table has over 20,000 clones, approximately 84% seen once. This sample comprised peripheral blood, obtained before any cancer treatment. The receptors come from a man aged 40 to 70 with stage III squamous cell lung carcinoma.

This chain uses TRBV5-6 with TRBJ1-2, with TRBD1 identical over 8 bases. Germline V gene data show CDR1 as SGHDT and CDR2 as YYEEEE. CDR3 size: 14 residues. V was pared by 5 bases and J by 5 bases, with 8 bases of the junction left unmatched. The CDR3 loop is CASRETGASYGYTF. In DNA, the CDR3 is TGTGCCAGCAGAGAGACAGGGGCTTCGTATGGCTACACCTTC.

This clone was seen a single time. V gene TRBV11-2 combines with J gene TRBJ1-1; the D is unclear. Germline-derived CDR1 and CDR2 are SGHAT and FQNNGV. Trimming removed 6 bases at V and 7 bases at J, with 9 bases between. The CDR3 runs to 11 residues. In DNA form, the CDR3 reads TGTGCCAGCAGGAAACTGGATGAAGCTTTCTTT. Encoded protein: CASRKLDEAFF.

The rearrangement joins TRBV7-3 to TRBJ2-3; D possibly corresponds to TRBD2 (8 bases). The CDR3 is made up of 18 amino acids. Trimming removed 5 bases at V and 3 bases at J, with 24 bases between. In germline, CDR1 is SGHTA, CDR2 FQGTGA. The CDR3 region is CASSPKGAVAGWTDTQYF. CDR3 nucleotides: TGTGCCAGCAGCCCCAAGGGGGCGGTAGCGGGGTGGACAGATACGCAGTATTTT.

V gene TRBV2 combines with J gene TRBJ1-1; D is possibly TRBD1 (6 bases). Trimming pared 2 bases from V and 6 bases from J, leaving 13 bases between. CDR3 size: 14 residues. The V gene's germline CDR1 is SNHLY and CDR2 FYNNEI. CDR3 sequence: CASSEIGGRAEAFF. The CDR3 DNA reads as TGTGCCAGCAGTGAAATAGGGGGTAGGGCTGAAGCTTTCTTT.

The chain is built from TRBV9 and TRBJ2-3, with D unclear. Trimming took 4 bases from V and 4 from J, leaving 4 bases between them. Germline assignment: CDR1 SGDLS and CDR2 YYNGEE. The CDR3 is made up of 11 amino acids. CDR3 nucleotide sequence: TGTGCCAGCAGCCTAGCAGATACGCAGTATTTT. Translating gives CASSLADTQYF.

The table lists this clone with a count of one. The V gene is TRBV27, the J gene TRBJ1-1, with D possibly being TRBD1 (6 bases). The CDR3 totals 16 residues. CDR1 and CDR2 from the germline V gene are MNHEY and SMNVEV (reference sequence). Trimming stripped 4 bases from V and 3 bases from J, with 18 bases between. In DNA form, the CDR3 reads TGTGCCAGCAGTTCTCCAGGGGACCGGGCTCACACTGAAGCTTTCTTT. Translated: CASSSPGDRAHTEAFF.